The 18 T cell receptor beta chains listed next were all sequenced from one sample in a study of regulatory T cells in long-lasting Graves disease. Sample time point: newly diagnosed GD, antithyroid drugs for less than 3 months. There was RNA extracted from PBMCs, and the TCR library was made from it. Library construction for TCR beta used iRepertoire HTBI primers and Arm-PCR of CDR3 regions. A single record per CDR3 protein comes from TCRdb applying MiXCR to the multiplex PCR reads. The repertoire has 550,000 to 600,000 distinct CDR3 sequences, 15% to 20% of them found once; the top ten carry 9.5% to 15%. The sample also formed part of further work on T cells in Graves' hyperthyroidism and ophthalmopathy.

Sequenced here: peripheral blood mononuclear cells (PBMCs), sampled at new diagnosis, from a patient treated with antithyroid drugs. These receptors were taken from a man aged 18 to 30 with Graves disease.

The rearrangement uses TRBV6-2 or TRBV6-3 and TRBJ2-2; 9 bases are a match to TRBD1. The CDR3 is made up of 16 amino acids. V was clipped by 10 bases and J by 1 base; unmatched bases: 10. Per the germline V gene, CDR1 is MNHEY and CDR2 is SVGEGT. The CDR3 sequence: CANRVGDRENTGELFF. CDR3 nucleotides: TGTGCCAACCGAGTGGGGGACAGGGAGAACACCGGGGAGCTGTTTTTT.

The table lists this clonotype with a few counts. The rearrangement links TRBV13 to TRBJ2-6; D is unresolved. V shed 0 bases and J shed 1 base, with 7 bases lying between them. This CDR3 has 16 amino acids. Germline V gene sequence: CDR1 PRHDT, CDR2 FYEKMQ (reference sequence). The CDR3 DNA reads as TGTGCCAGCAGCTTAGGCTGGAGTTCTGGGGCCAACGTCCTGACTTTC. This sequence encodes CASSLGWSSGANVLTF.

This clonotype has just a few counts. The chain uses TRBV6-2 or TRBV6-3 and TRBJ2-7; 12 bases are shared with TRBD2. After removal of 5 bases from V and 4 bases from J, the junction contained 12 bases not matched to a gene. Germline V gives CDR1 MNHEY, CDR2 SVGEGT. The CDR3 sequence is 17 residues long. The CDR3 protein is CASSEPKSSGRGYEQYF. The CDR3 region has the DNA TGTGCCAGCAGTGAACCTAAATCTAGCGGGAGGGGATACGAGCAGTACTTC.

This clonotype occurred many times. The chain links TRBV7-2 to TRBJ1-5; D not certain. CDR1 and CDR2 from the germline V gene are SGHTA and FQGNSA. The CDR3 consists of 13 residues. Trimming removed 5 bases at V and 4 bases at J, with 9 bases between. CDR3 sequence (DNA): TGTGCCAGCAGCATGGACTTAAATCAGCCCCAGCATTTT. Protein sequence: CASSMDLNQPQHF.

This clonotype was seen many times. V gene TRBV12-5 combines with J gene TRBJ2-7; 7 bases line up with TRBD1. The germline V gene encodes CDR1 LGHNT and CDR2 FRNRAP. The junction had 7 bases not matched to a gene; V was cut back by 2 bases and J by 0 bases. This CDR3 has 16 residues. CDR3 loop: CASGLRGTASSYEQYF. In nucleotides, the CDR3 is TGTGCTAGTGGTTTGCGAGGGACAGCGAGCTCCTACGAGCAGTACTTC.

This clonotype showed up many times. The chain uses TRBV28 and TRBJ2-5; possibly TRBD2 for D (6 bases). Looked up from germline, CDR1 is MDHEN and CDR2 is SYDVKM. The CDR3 consists of 15 residues. Trimming removed 8 bases at V and 4 bases at J, with 20 bases between. CDR3: CASAPPGGGGETQYF. Written as DNA, the CDR3 is TGTGCCAGCGCCCCCCCTGGGGGAGGAGGAGAGACCCAGTACTTC.

This clonotype was counted many times. The CDR3 sequence is CSAQGGAGQVYGYTF. As DNA, the CDR3 is TGCAGTGCCCAGGGCGGGGCGGGACAGGTCTATGGCTACACCTTC. The chain has TRBV20-1 and TRBJ1-2; the match to TRBD1 covers 8 bases. J lost 4 bases, V lost 6 bases, and 13 bases had no gene match. Germline V CDR1 and CDR2: DFQATT, SNEGSKA (reference sequence). This CDR3 has 15 amino acids.

This clonotype was observed many times. This chain joins TRBV30 and TRBJ2-3; TRBD2 matches 13 bases. This CDR3 has 18 amino acids. CDR1 and CDR2 from the germline V gene are GTSNPN and SVGIG (reference sequence). The trim removed 0 bases at V and 3 bases at J, leaving 9 bases unmatched. The CDR3 here is CAWSVGLAGVFGTDTQYF. Written as DNA, the CDR3 is TGTGCCTGGAGTGTCGGACTAGCGGGAGTATTTGGGACAGATACGCAGTATTTT.

The V and J genes are TRBV7-8 and TRBJ2-5; possibly TRBD1 or TRBD2 for D (6 bases each). V was cut by 6 bases and J by 5 bases, with 19 bases left in between. Germline assignment: CDR1 SGHVS and CDR2 FQNEAQ. The CDR3 extends over 15 amino acids. The CDR3 DNA reads as TGTGCCAGCAGACCTTATGGGGGGCGGGCGGAGACCCAGTACTTC. Translating gives CASRPYGGRAETQYF.

This clonotype has just a few counts. CDR3 sequence: CSARGSTNTIYF. The CDR3 DNA reads TGCAGTGCTAGAGGGTCAACAAACACCATATATTTT. The chain joins TRBV20-1 to TRBJ1-3; D uncertain. The CDR3 consists of 12 residues. V lost 1 base and J 6 bases, leaving 7 bases between the germline ends. Per the germline V gene, CDR1 is DFQATT and CDR2 is SNEGSKA (reference sequence).

This clonotype has ten or more counts. The chain has TRBV5-1 and TRBJ2-7; D unresolved. With 0 bases removed from V and 1 base from J, the gap between germline ends came to 8 bases. This CDR3 contains 14 residues. CDR1 is SGHRS and CDR2 is YFSETQ in the germline V gene. The CDR3 sequence: CASSLVGMSYEQYF. Here the CDR3 DNA reads TGCGCCAGCAGCTTGGTCGGCATGTCCTACGAGCAGTACTTC.

V gene TRBV19 combines with J gene TRBJ1-5, with 8 bases lining up with TRBD1. The CDR3 covers 16 residues. V dropped 6 bases and J dropped 3; count of bases not matched to a gene: 10. Germline-derived CDR1 and CDR2 are LNHDA and SQIVND (reference sequence). The CDR3: CASRETGGSSNQPQHF. The CDR3 DNA is TGTGCCAGTAGGGAAACAGGGGGGTCCTCCAATCAGCCCCAGCATTTT.

This chain joins TRBV6-1 and TRBJ2-1; the D gene is possibly TRBD2 (5 bases). CDR3 size: 15 residues. CDR1 is MNHNS and CDR2 is SASEGT in the germline V gene. Trimming took 8 bases from V and 0 from J, leaving 14 bases between them. CDR3 in amino acids: CASGREKRSYNEQFF. The CDR3 DNA follows: TGTGCCAGCGGTCGGGAAAAACGCTCCTACAATGAGCAGTTCTTC.

This clonotype was counted a few times. The chain couples TRBV10-3 to TRBJ1-5; possible D gene TRBD1, 6 bases. There are 21 residues in the CDR3. CDR1 is ENHRY and CDR2 is SYGVKD in the germline V gene. V was trimmed by 2 bases and J by 0 bases, leaving 26 bases between them. The CDR3 here is CAISEGPGGRRGRNSNQPQHF. The CDR3 coding sequence is TGTGCCATCAGTGAGGGCCCGGGGGGTCGGCGGGGGCGGAATAGCAATCAGCCCCAGCATTTT.

J is TRBJ2-3 and V is TRBV5-1; D gene unclear. Germline loops: CDR1 SGHRS, CDR2 YFSETQ. The CDR3 contains 15 residues. Trimming removed 0 bases at V and 0 bases at J, with 8 bases between. The CDR3, as DNA: TGCGCCAGCAGCTTGGAAGGGCAAAGCACAGATACGCAGTATTTT. Encoded protein: CASSLEGQSTDTQYF. Based on the CDR3 plus reference TRBV5-1 and TRBJ2-3, the full variable domain is KAGVTQTPRYLIKTRGQQVTLSCSPISGHRSVSWYQQTPGQGLQFLFEYFSETQRNKGNFPGRFSGRQFSNSRSEMNVSTLELGDSALYLCASSLEGQSTDTQYFGPGTRLTVL.

In the case of this clonotype: The final CDR3 position lacks the conserved phenylalanine or tryptophan, pointing to a likely read error. The gene calls are TRBV2 and TRBJ2-7, with D maybe TRBD1 (5 bases). Trimming left V 8 bases short and J 5 bases short, with 13 bases between. Per the germline V gene, CDR1 is SNHLY and CDR2 is FYNNEI. CDR3 size: 12 residues. CDR3 sequence: CASGAVPHEQYL. The DNA for the CDR3 is TGTGCCAGCGGGGCGGTCCCCCACGAGCAGTACCTC.

This clonotype was seen only a few times. The chain carries TRBV29-1 and TRBJ2-5; the D is unclear. The CDR3 covers 16 residues. Germline V gene data show CDR1 as SQVTM and CDR2 as ANQGSEA. Trimming took 5 bases from V and 2 from J, leaving 21 bases between them. In DNA form, the CDR3 reads TGCAGCGTTTTTCCACTTATTAAACGGCAGCAAGAGACCCAGTACTTC. This translates into CSVFPLIKRQQETQYF.

This clonotype has a handful of counts. The chain uses TRBV30 and TRBJ2-1; no clear D. The CDR3 runs to 12 residues. The ends were cut back, 2 bases at V and 7 bases at J, with 9 bases in the middle. Germline CDR1 and CDR2: GTSNPN and SVGIG (reference sequence). The CDR3 reads CAWSPLVNEQFF. CDR3 nucleotide sequence: TGTGCCTGGAGTCCCCTTGTGAATGAGCAGTTCTTC.